The entry that follows covers one T cell receptor beta chain sequence. A single record per CDR3 protein comes from TCRdb applying MiXCR to the 5' RACE reads. The sample shows some 39,000 distinct CDR3 sequences, less than 8.5% of them seen only once. Germline V lookup: CDR1 ENHRY, CDR2 SYGVKD. The CDR3 has 13 residues. Trimming took 6 bases from V and 1 from J, leaving 7 bases between them. The record originates from a study of early T cells in non-severe SARS-CoV-2 infection. The sequenced sample was whole blood. The V and J genes are TRBV10-3 and TRBJ2-1; D might be TRBD1 (6 bases). This receptor was taken from an adult who was a healthcare worker with PCR-confirmed SARS-CoV-2 infection or an uninfected control (not recorded which). Here the CDR3 DNA reads TGTGCCATCAGGGGACAATCCTACAATGAGCAGTTCTTC. The encoded protein is CAIRGQSYNEQFF.